This TCR beta chain was found in a study of molecular identifiers for immune sequencing clone quantification. CDR1 is MNHEY, CDR2 SMNVEV, per germline (reference sequence). The CDR3 is 15 amino acids. Trimming took off 6 bases at V and 3 bases at J, with 17 bases between the two ends. MiXCR, run by TCRdb on the PCR reads, gives a single entry per CDR3 protein. In the table there are around 460,000 distinct CDR3 sequences, 20% to 25% of which are singletons. This chain connects TRBV27 to TRBJ1-2, with a tentative D call TRBD1 (6 bases). The sequenced material came from naive CD8+ T cells from blood, with Jurkat cell RNA spiked in. Subset: FACS-sorted CD8+CD4-CCR7+CD45RA+ naive T cells. This clonotype was obtained from a human donor in good health. Some libraries in this study had Jurkat cell RNA spiked in. The chain's CDR3 is CASRTARGPDYGYTF. CDR3 coding DNA: TGTGCCAGCAGAACCGCCCGGGGGCCCGACTATGGCTACACCTTC.